Each of the 10 T cell receptor beta chains below was sequenced from the same sample in a study of blood T cell repertoires in COVID-19. Profiling relied on immunoSEQ multiplex PCR, and the TCRdb table lists in-frame clones only, not all of them. The sample includes over 250,000 clones, 90% to 95% of them seen just once. Sequencing used peripheral blood. These receptors were taken from a woman in her thirties with COVID-19, enrolled during active disease.

In its sample, this clone was seen a few times. Other DNA sequences from this sample encode an identical CDR3 as well. The V and J genes are TRBV30 and TRBJ2-1; D is undetermined. Germline V gives CDR1 GTSNPN, CDR2 SVGIG (reference sequence). The CDR3 is 13 amino acids. Trimming pared 5 bases from V and 0 bases from J, leaving 8 bases between. In DNA form, the CDR3 reads TGTGCCTGGTCTAGGAGCTCCTACAATGAGCAGTTCTTC. This encodes CAWSRSSYNEQFF.

J is TRBJ2-7 and V is TRBV6-4; a possible D gene is TRBD1 (6 bases). The germline gives CDR1 MRHNA, CDR2 SNTAGT. Trimming left V 5 bases short and J 5 bases short, with 22 bases between. The length of the CDR3 is 16 residues. CDR3 residues: CASSTPGQSTEDEQYF. The CDR3 nucleotides read TGTGCCAGCAGTACACCCGGACAGTCAACGGAGGACGAGCAGTACTTC.

In its sample, this clone was seen once. The chain couples TRBV5-6 to TRBJ1-2; D unresolved. Trimming took 4 bases from V and 0 from J, leaving 10 bases between them. Germline V lookup: CDR1 SGHDT, CDR2 YYEEEE. The CDR3 is 14 amino acids. CDR3 bases: TGTGCCAGCAGCCAAAACAGAGCTAACTATGGCTACACCTTC. Translating it yields CASSQNRANYGYTF.

The rearrangement joins TRBV7-9 to TRBJ2-7; TRBD1 might be the D (6 bases). Germline V gene sequence: CDR1 SEHNR, CDR2 FQNEAQ (reference sequence). The CDR3 runs 14 residues. Trimming cost V 2 bases and J 4 bases, with 12 bases left between them. This CDR3 is CASSLRQGLYEQYF. The CDR3 DNA is TGTGCCAGCAGCTTAAGGCAGGGGTTGTACGAGCAGTACTTC. Supplemented by reference TRBV7-9 and TRBJ2-7, the full variable domain reads DTGVSQNPRHKITKRGQNVTFRCDPISEHNRLYWYRQTLGQGPEFLTYFQNEAQLEKSRLLSDRFSAERPKGSFSTLEIQRTEQGDSAMYLCASSLRQGLYEQYFGPGTRLTVT.

The chain employs TRBV5-1 and TRBJ1-2; possibly TRBD1 for D (6 bases). The germline V gene has CDR1 SGHRS and CDR2 YFSETQ. Trimming left V 0 bases short and J 1 base short, with 10 bases between. The CDR3 is made up of 15 amino acids. Written as DNA, the CDR3 is TGCGCCAGCAGCTTGGGGTCCAGGGGTAACTATGGCTACACCTTC. Protein sequence: CASSLGSRGNYGYTF. The full variable domain, completed using reference TRBV5-1 and TRBJ1-2, is KAGVTQTPRYLIKTRGQQVTLSCSPISGHRSVSWYQQTPGQGLQFLFEYFSETQRNKGNFPGRFSGRQFSNSRSEMNVSTLELGDSALYLCASSLGSRGNYGYTFGSGTRLTVV.

Notes on this clone: The same CDR3 arises from other DNA sequences in this sample as well. The V call is TRBV27, the J call TRBJ2-1; 7 bases align to TRBD1. The CDR3 runs to 14 residues. Germline V gene sequence: CDR1 MNHEY, CDR2 SMNVEV (reference sequence). The V gene end was trimmed by 3 bases and the J gene end by 1 base; junction bases not matched to a gene: 0. The chain's CDR3 is CASSLTGSYNEQFF. The CDR3 DNA is TGTGCCAGCAGTTTGACAGGGTCCTACAATGAGCAGTTCTTC.

The CDR3 region is CASSDRPNTEAFF. CDR3 coding DNA: TGTGCCAGTTCCGACAGACCGAACACTGAAGCTTTCTTT. V usage is TRBV19 and J usage is TRBJ1-1, with D perhaps matching TRBD1 (5 bases). This CDR3 has 13 residues. Trimming removed 8 bases at V and 1 base at J, with 11 bases between. Germline CDR1 LNHDA, CDR2 SQIVND (reference sequence). The variable domain in full, with the rest retrieved from reference TRBV19 and TRBJ1-1, is DGGITQSPKYLFRKEGQNVTLSCEQNLNHDAMYWYRQDPGQGLRLIYYSQIVNDFQKGDIAEGYSVSREKKESFPLTVTSAQKNPTAFYLCASSDRPNTEAFFGQGTRLTVV.

This clone has only one observation. This sequence joins TRBV7-8 and TRBJ2-2; 10 bases align to TRBD1. Germline V lookup: CDR1 SGHVS, CDR2 FQNEAQ. The CDR3 has 16 residues. V trimming: 2 bases; J trimming: 4 bases; junction bases outside the gene matches: 4. This chain's CDR3 is CASSLTGTGATGELFF. CDR3 nucleotides: TGTGCCAGCAGCTTAACCGGGACAGGGGCCACCGGGGAGCTGTTTTTT.

J is TRBJ2-7 and V is TRBV11-2, with 8 bases lining up with TRBD1. The CDR3 totals 13 residues. Germline lookup yields CDR1 SGHAT and CDR2 FQNNGV. V dropped 2 bases and J dropped 7; count of bases not matched to a gene: 4. Written as DNA, the CDR3 is TGTGCCAGCAGCTTACAGGGGGCGAGGGAGCAGTACTTC. Translating it yields CASSLQGAREQYF.

This chain uses TRBV25-1 with TRBJ1-1, with 7 positions matching TRBD1. The CDR3 contains 14 residues. With 8 bases clipped from V and 6 bases from J, the junction kept 12 bases outside the gene matches. Germline V gene lookup returns CDR1 MGHDK and CDR2 SYGVNS. The CDR3 loop reads CASLQGLGGSEAFF. The DNA of the CDR3 is TGTGCCAGCTTACAGGGGCTGGGAGGATCTGAAGCTTTCTTT.